Listed here is a single T cell receptor (beta chain). Germline V gene data show CDR1 as KGHDR and CDR2 as SFDVKD. The CDR3 length is 17 residues. V gave up 2 bases and J gave up 0 bases, with 13 bases separating them. TCRdb keeps only in-frame clones here, not all; method: immunoSEQ multiplex PCR. The profile covers under 250,000 clones, with approximately 90% appearing a single time and roughly 3% taken by the ten largest. This sample is drawn from a study of blood T cell repertoires in COVID-19. This clonotype originated in a young man with active or convalescent COVID-19. Sequencing was performed on peripheral blood. V is TRBV24-1 and J is TRBJ1-5; D is perhaps TRBD1 (5 bases). CDR3 protein: CATSDSSGNPSNQPQHF. Written as DNA, the CDR3 is TGTGCCACCAGTGATTCGTCAGGGAACCCTAGCAATCAGCCCCAGCATTTT.